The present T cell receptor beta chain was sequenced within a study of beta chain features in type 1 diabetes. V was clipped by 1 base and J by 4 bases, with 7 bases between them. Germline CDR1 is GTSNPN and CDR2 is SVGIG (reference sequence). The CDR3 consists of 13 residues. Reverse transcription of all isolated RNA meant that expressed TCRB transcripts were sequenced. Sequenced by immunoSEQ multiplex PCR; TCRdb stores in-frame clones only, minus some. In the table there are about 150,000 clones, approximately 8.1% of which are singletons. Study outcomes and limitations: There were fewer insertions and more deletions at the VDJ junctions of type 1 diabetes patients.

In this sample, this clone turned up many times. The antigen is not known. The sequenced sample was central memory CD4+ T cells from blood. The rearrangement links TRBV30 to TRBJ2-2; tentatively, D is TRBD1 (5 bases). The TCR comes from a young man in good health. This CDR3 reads CAWSGTSTGELFF. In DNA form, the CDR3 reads TGTGCCTGGAGTGGGACATCCACCGGGGAGCTGTTTTTT.